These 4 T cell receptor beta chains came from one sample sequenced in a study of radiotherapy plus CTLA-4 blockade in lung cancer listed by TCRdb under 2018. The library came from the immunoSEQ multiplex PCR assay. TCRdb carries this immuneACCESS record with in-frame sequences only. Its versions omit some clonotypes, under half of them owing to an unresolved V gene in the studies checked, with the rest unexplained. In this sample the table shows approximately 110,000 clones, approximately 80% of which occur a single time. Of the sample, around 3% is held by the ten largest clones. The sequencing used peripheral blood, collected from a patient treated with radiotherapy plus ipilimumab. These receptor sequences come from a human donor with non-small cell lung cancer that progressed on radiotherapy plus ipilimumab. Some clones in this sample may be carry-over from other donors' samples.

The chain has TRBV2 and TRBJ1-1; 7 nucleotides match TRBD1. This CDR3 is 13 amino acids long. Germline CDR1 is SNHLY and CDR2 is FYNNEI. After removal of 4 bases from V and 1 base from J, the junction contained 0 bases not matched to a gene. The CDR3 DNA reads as TGTGCCAGCAGTGGACAGGGGAACACTGAAGCTTTCTTT. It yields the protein CASSGQGNTEAFF.

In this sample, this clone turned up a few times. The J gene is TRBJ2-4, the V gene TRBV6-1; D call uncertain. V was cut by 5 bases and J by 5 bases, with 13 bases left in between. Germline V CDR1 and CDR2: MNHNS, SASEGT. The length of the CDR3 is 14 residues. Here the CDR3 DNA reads TGTGCCAGCAGTCGGACGGTCGCTCAAAACATTCAGTACTTC. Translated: CASSRTVAQNIQYF.

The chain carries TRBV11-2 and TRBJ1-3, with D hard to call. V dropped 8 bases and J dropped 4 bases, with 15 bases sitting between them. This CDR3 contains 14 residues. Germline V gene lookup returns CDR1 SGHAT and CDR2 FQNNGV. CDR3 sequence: CASGLISTGNTIYF. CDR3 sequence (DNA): TGTGCCAGCGGACTTATTTCAACAGGAAACACCATATATTTT.

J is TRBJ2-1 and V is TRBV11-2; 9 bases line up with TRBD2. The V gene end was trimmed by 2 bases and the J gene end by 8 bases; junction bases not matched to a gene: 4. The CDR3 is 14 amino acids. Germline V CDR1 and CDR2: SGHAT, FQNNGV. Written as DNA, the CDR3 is TGTGCCAGCAGCTTACTAGCGGGGTCGGATGAGCAGTTCTTC. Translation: CASSLLAGSDEQFF. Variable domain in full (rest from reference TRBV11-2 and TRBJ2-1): EAGVAQSPRYKIIEKRQSVAFWCNPISGHATLYWYQQILGQGPKLLIQFQNNGVVDDSQLPKDRFSAERLKGVDSTLKIQPAKLEDSAVYLCASSLLAGSDEQFFGPGTRLTVL.